Listed below are T cell receptor beta chains from one sample, sequenced in a study of CD8+CD57+ T cells in acquired aplastic anemia. One entry per CDR3 protein, called by TCRdb with MiXCR from the reads. The table includes 350,000 to 450,000 distinct CDR3 sequences, about two thirds detected once. The source material was sorted CD4+, CD8+, or CD8+CD57+ T cells (not recorded which) from PBMCs. The source of these receptors is a human donor in good health, serving as a control. Both conserved end residues are part of each CDR3. The order of the fields is clone size, V gene, J gene, D gene, CDR3 DNA, CDR3 protein. A D gene is named only where the DNA matches it firmly. Only part of the rows carry a size: once, few, many, or a class if the clone is expanded.

many	TRBV7-2	TRBJ1-2	.	TGTGCCAGCAGCCCAAGCGGGCAGGTCTATGGCTACACCTTC	CASSPSGQVYGYTF
.	TRBV2	TRBJ1-5	.	TGTGCCAGCAGGGAATGGCGCAATCAGCCCCAGCATTTT	CASREWRNQPQHF
.	TRBV3-1	TRBJ1-1	.	TGTGCCAGCAGCCAAACGAACACTGAAGCTTTCTTT	CASSQTNTEAFF
.	TRBV6-1	TRBJ2-5	TRBD1	TGTGCCAGCAGTGTGACGGGGACAGGGGTAGTTACCCAGTACTTC	CASSVTGTGVVTQYF
.	TRBV11-2	TRBJ2-5	TRBD1	TGTGCCAGCAGCACACCAAGACAGGGGCAGACCCAGTACTTC	CASSTPRQGQTQYF
.	TRBV7-2	TRBJ1-1	TRBD1	TGCGCCAGCAGCTTGGCCGCAGGGGGCGCGACCACTGAAGCTTTCTTT	CASSLAAGGATTEAFF
.	TRBV7-2	TRBJ1-6	.	TGTGCCAGCAGGACCTATAATTCACCCCTCCACTTT	CASRTYNSPLHF
.	TRBV6-1	TRBJ2-7	.	TGTGCCAGCAGTGATAGCGGCAGCTTCTCCTACGAGCAGTACTTC	CASSDSGSFSYEQYF
.	TRBV29-1	TRBJ2-7	TRBD1	TGCAGCGTTGACTACAGGGGGGACTCCTACGAGCAGTACTTC	CSVDYRGDSYEQYF
.	TRBV6-5	TRBJ1-3	.	TGTGCCGGCAGTTCCATGGGAAACACCATATATTTT	CAGSSMGNTIYF
.	TRBV7-2	TRBJ1-5	.	.	CASSLGTTTSSTSF
.	TRBV7-2	TRBJ1-5	.	TGTGCCAGCAGCTTAGCGGGATCTGGAAACACCATATATTATTTT	CASSLAGSGNTIYYF
.	TRBV7-2	TRBJ1-2	.	.	CASSLETGYGYTFF
.	TRBV7-8	TRBJ2-3	.	TGTGCCAGCAGCCCGAATTCGCAGGGATCCGGGGAGCCGAGGGATACGCAGTATTTT	CASSPNSQGSGEPRDTQYF
.	TRBV20-1	TRBJ2-7	TRBD1	TGCAGTGCCCGTCAAACGGGACAGACCTCCTACGAGCAGTACTTC	CSARQTGQTSYEQYF
once	TRBV20-1	TRBJ2-7	TRBD1	TGCAGTGCTAGCAGGGGGAACAGGGAGCATCAGTACTTC	CSASRGNREHQYF
once	TRBV7-2	TRBJ2-7	.	TGTGCCAGCAGCTTAGCTCCGGCCAGCTCCTGCGAGCAGTACTTC	CASSLAPASSCEQYF
.	TRBV20-1	TRBJ2-3	.	TGCAGTGCTCCACTCTGGACAGCTGATACGCAGTATTTT	CSAPLWTADTQYF
.	TRBV19	TRBJ2-6	TRBD1	TGTGCCAGTTGTCCCCGGGACAGGGGCTCTGGGGCCAACGTCCTGACTTTC	CASCPRDRGSGANVLTF
.	TRBV9	TRBJ2-3	.	TGTGCCAGCAGCGTACTCAGCACAGATACGCAGTATTTT	CASSVLSTDTQYF
.	TRBV6-2/TRBV6-3	TRBJ2-1	TRBD2	TGTGCCGGCAGTTATGTATCCAGGACTAGCGGGCGAGGGGATGAGCAGTTCTTC	CAGSYVSRTSGRGDEQFF
few	TRBV5-1	TRBJ2-2	TRBD1	TGCGCCAGCAGCTGGAACAGGGGGCGCCAAGGCGGGGAGCTGTTTTTT	CASSWNRGRQGGELFF
.	TRBV7-3	TRBJ2-3	.	TGTGCCAGCAGCTTAGGGGACCTCGCGTCAGATACGCAGTATTTT	CASSLGDLASDTQYF
.	TRBV7-3	TRBJ2-5	TRBD2	TGTGCCAGCAGCCTAGGGACTAGCGGGGATCAGTACTTC	CASSLGTSGDQYF
.	TRBV28	TRBJ2-4	.	TGTGCCAGCAGTCCCATTGAGGACATTCAGTACTTC	CASSPIEDIQYF
.	TRBV14	TRBJ1-6	TRBD1	TGTGCCAGCAGCCAAGAAAGGACAGGGCTTTGGGGTAATTCACCCCTCCACTTT	CASSQERTGLWGNSPLHF
.	TRBV24-1	TRBJ2-3	TRBD2	TGTGCCACCAGTGATATTGTGCCGGGAGGAGCTAGCACAGATACGCAGTATTTT	CATSDIVPGGASTDTQYF
.	TRBV9	TRBJ2-6	.	TGTGCCAGCAGCGTGTGGACCGGGACGGCGATAATGACTTTC	CASSVWTGTAIMTF